This entry lists 31 T cell receptor beta chains sequenced from one sample in a study of OX40 agonist ivuxolimab in advanced cancers. Library method: the immunoSEQ multiplex PCR assay. The clones in this table, taken by TCRdb from immuneACCESS, are in-frame only. Not every clone is retained; where verified, under half of the shortfall comes from an unresolved V gene, and the cause of the rest is unknown. The sample profile shows about 79,000 clones; 80% to 95% of them were found once. Under 0.35% of the sample goes to the ten largest clones. The input for sequencing was CD4+ or CD8+ T cells sorted from blood, taken in a trial of the OX40 agonist ivuxolimab. The source is an adult with an advanced solid tumor such as melanoma, head and neck, liver or kidney cancer.

The DNA for the CDR3 is TGTGCCAGCAGTAAATCCAGGTGGACTGAAGCTTTCTTT. It codes for CASSKSRWTEAFF. The gene calls are TRBV27 and TRBJ1-1; no definite D call. This CDR3 has 13 residues. From germline, CDR1 is MNHEY and CDR2 SMNVEV (reference sequence). Trimming removed 5 bases from V and 5 bases from J, with 12 bases in between.

This chain links TRBV19 with TRBJ2-3, with D possibly being TRBD1 (6 bases). Germline V gene sequence: CDR1 LNHDA, CDR2 SQIVND (reference sequence). V dropped 7 bases and J dropped 2 bases, with 7 bases sitting between them. The CDR3 consists of 12 residues. The CDR3 loop reads CASTGDTDTQYF. The CDR3 DNA is TGTGCCAGTACAGGGGACACAGATACGCAGTATTTT.

The CDR3 region is CASSTGVNEKLFF. CDR3 bases: TGTGCCAGCAGCACAGGGGTAAATGAAAAACTGTTTTTT. V usage is TRBV5-4 and J usage is TRBJ1-4; 7 bases fit TRBD1. The CDR3 is 13 residues long. CDR1 and CDR2 from the germline V gene are SGHNT and YYREEE (reference sequence). V trimming: 4 bases; J trimming: 5 bases; junction bases outside the gene matches: 2.

The V and J genes are TRBV10-2 and TRBJ2-7; D is unclear. Germline V gene data show CDR1 as WSHSY and CDR2 as SAAADI. This CDR3 comprises 12 residues. V lost 2 bases, J lost 6 bases, and 8 bases lay in between. As DNA, the CDR3 is TGCGCCAGCAGTGAGCTTGGGGTCGAGCAGTACGTC. It specifies CASSELGVEQYV.

This chain uses TRBV25-1 with TRBJ2-7, with D uncertain. The CDR3 contains 14 residues. V was cut by 3 bases and J by 0 bases, with 9 bases left in between. Germline CDR1 MGHDK, CDR2 SYGVNS. The CDR3 DNA follows: TGTGCCAGCAGTGACTCATCCTCCTCCTACGAGCAGTACTTC. This translates into CASSDSSSSYEQYF.

CDR3 in amino acids: CASKITRVRETQYF. The CDR3, as DNA: TGTGCCAGCAAAATAACTCGGGTGCGGGAGACCCAGTACTTC. This rearrangement joins TRBV6-1 to TRBJ2-5; no reliable D call. This CDR3 has 14 residues. From germline, CDR1 is MNHNS and CDR2 SASEGT. Trimming removed 7 bases at V and 5 bases at J, with 17 bases between.

Details on this clone: In the same sample, other DNA sequences code for this CDR3. The gene calls are TRBV2 and TRBJ2-5; D unresolved. Between the trimmed V and J ends, which lost 2 bases and 4 bases, there was a span of 2 bases. Germline V lookup: CDR1 SNHLY, CDR2 FYNNEI. The CDR3 sequence is 11 residues long. The CDR3 spells CASSERETQYF. The CDR3 bases are TGTGCCAGCAGTGAAAGAGAGACCCAGTACTTC. Variable domain in full (rest from reference TRBV2 and TRBJ2-5): EPEVTQTPSHQVTQMGQEVILRCVPISNHLYFYWYRQILGQKVEFLVSFYNNEISEKSEIFDDQFSVERPDGSNFTLKIRSTKLEDSAMYFCASSERETQYFGPGTRLLVL.

This clone was picked up one time. This chain connects TRBV4-1 to TRBJ1-2; 7 bases align to TRBD1. Per germline, CDR1 MGHRA and CDR2 YSYEKL. The CDR3 spans 16 residues. V gave up 1 base and J gave up 6 bases; unmatched junction bases: 11. The CDR3 is CASSQVPGQNPDGYTF. Written as DNA, the CDR3 is TGCGCCAGCAGCCAAGTTCCGGGACAGAACCCTGATGGCTACACCTTC.

This chain uses TRBV6-1 with TRBJ1-4; unclear D gene. Trimming shortened V by 1 base and J by 0 bases, and 15 bases separated the two germline ends. The CDR3 is 18 residues long. Germline V lookup: CDR1 MNHNS, CDR2 SASEGT. CDR3 loop: CASSEGRASLATNEKLFF. Here the CDR3 DNA reads TGTGCCAGCAGTGAAGGAAGGGCGTCCCTAGCAACTAATGAAAAACTGTTTTTT.

The CDR3 DNA follows: TGTGCCAGCCCAATGGAGGGGACAGGGGGGTTCCAAGAGACCCAGTACTTC. Translation: CASPMEGTGGFQETQYF. V and J are TRBV28 and TRBJ2-5; 11 bases map to TRBD1. V was clipped by 8 bases and J by 1 base; unmatched bases: 12. Germline CDR1 reads MDHEN; CDR2 reads SYDVKM. There are 17 residues in the CDR3.

The gene calls are TRBV10-1 and TRBJ2-2, with D possibly being TRBD1 or TRBD2 (6 bases each). The germline CDR1 and CDR2 sequences are WNHNN and SYGVQD (reference sequence). This CDR3 has 18 amino acids. The germline V and J ends were trimmed by 6 bases and 5 bases, with 25 bases remaining between them. CDR3 sequence (DNA): TGCGCCAGCAGCACCGGACTGAGGAGGGGGTTAGGTACCGGGGAGCTGTTTTTT. Its translation is CASSTGLRRGLGTGELFF.

A single count supports this clone. The J gene is TRBJ2-2, the V gene TRBV11-3, with D possibly TRBD2 on 7 matching bases. Trimming stripped 8 bases from V and 2 bases from J, with 27 bases between. The V gene's germline CDR1 is SGHNT and CDR2 YENEEA. The CDR3 spans 19 residues. DNA for the CDR3: TGTGCCAGCTCGACAATAAAGGGGGGGGGAGCTGGCAACACCGGGGAGCTGTTTTTT. This sequence encodes CASSTIKGGGAGNTGELFF.

The chain recombines TRBV29-1 with TRBJ1-2; TRBD1 might be the D (5 bases). The CDR3 sequence is 14 residues long. Trimming took 6 bases from V and 7 from J, leaving 21 bases between them. Germline V CDR1 and CDR2: SQVTM, ANQGSEA. CDR3 nucleotides: TGCAGCGTGGGGGGGGTCGGAGGGACGGCTGGCTACACCTTC. It codes for CSVGGVGGTAGYTF.

The chain couples TRBV27 to TRBJ2-5; 9 positions agree with TRBD1. CDR1 is MNHEY, CDR2 SMNVEV, per germline (reference sequence). Trimming took 5 bases from V and 6 from J; bases not matched to a gene: 7. The CDR3 totals 14 residues. The CDR3 reads CASSINRGQKTQYF. For the CDR3, the DNA is TGTGCCAGCAGTATCAACAGGGGGCAAAAGACCCAGTACTTC.

This chain links TRBV27 with TRBJ1-2; 10 bases map to TRBD1. Germline V gene sequence: CDR1 MNHEY, CDR2 SMNVEV (reference sequence). V lost 8 bases, J lost 8 bases, and 11 bases stayed unmatched. The CDR3 totals 14 residues. The CDR3 loop reads CASHPDRGRHGYTF. CDR3 nucleotide sequence: TGTGCCAGCCATCCCGACAGGGGGCGTCACGGCTACACCTTC.

The chain combines TRBV10-3 with TRBJ2-3, with 12 nucleotides matching TRBD2. Trimming cost V 10 bases and J 3 bases; bases outside gene matches: 8. CDR3 size: 15 residues. CDR1 is ENHRY, CDR2 SYGVKD, per germline. The CDR3 DNA is TGTGCCACCGGGAATGGACTAGCGGGGACAGATACGCAGTATTTT. This translates into CATGNGLAGTDTQYF.

The chain joins TRBV30 to TRBJ2-5; TRBD1 matches 7 bases. The germline gives CDR1 GTSNPN, CDR2 SVGIG (reference sequence). The CDR3 is made up of 13 amino acids. The V segment lost 2 bases and the J segment 4 bases; nucleotides outside the gene matches: 4. The CDR3 coding sequence is TGTGCCTGGAGTATCAAGGGGGCAGAGACCCAGTACTTC. It specifies CAWSIKGAETQYF.

This sequence joins TRBV5-6 and TRBJ1-6; tentatively, D is TRBD1 (5 bases). In germline, CDR1 is SGHDT, CDR2 YYEEEE. V lost 4 bases to trimming and J lost 4 bases, with 9 bases between them. The CDR3 is 14 residues long. CDR3 amino acids: CASSEWGYNSPLHF. The CDR3 DNA sequence: TGTGCCAGCAGCGAATGGGGGTATAATTCACCCCTCCACTTT.

V and J are TRBV5-1 and TRBJ1-1; TRBD1 might be the D (5 bases). The CDR3 runs to 13 residues. Germline V gene lookup returns CDR1 SGHRS and CDR2 YFSETQ. V shed 7 bases and J shed 0 bases, with 10 bases lying between them. The CDR3 region is CASGTDLNTEAFF. CDR3 DNA: TGCGCCAGCGGGACGGACCTGAACACTGAAGCTTTCTTT.

This chain joins TRBV10-3 and TRBJ2-1; TRBD1 might be the D (5 bases). Trimming pared 0 bases from V and 6 bases from J, leaving 9 bases between. The CDR3 is 14 residues long. Looked up from germline, CDR1 is ENHRY and CDR2 is SYGVKD. The chain's CDR3 is CAISESDTPNEQFF. The CDR3 DNA reads TGTGCCATCAGTGAGTCGGACACTCCCAATGAGCAGTTCTTC.

The V and J genes are TRBV6-1 and TRBJ1-1; D unclear. The V end lost 2 bases, the J end lost 0 bases, and 7 bases lay between the germline ends. This CDR3 spans 14 amino acids. Looked up from germline, CDR1 is MNHNS and CDR2 is SASEGT. CDR3 in amino acids: CASSERFMNTEAFF. The CDR3, as DNA: TGTGCCAGCAGTGAACGATTCATGAACACTGAAGCTTTCTTT.

This clone was counted a single time. This chain links TRBV5-1 with TRBJ2-5; TRBD2 might be the D (5 bases). The end of the DNA is better explained by TRBJ2-7, so the J call may be wrong. The germline gives CDR1 SGHRS, CDR2 YFSETQ. This CDR3 is built from 14 residues. The CDR3 is CASSLGGASYEQYF. The CDR3, as DNA: TGCGCCAGCAGCTTGGGGGGAGCATCTTACGAGCAGTACTTC.

This rearrangement joins TRBV7-2 to TRBJ2-1, with 12 bases matching TRBD2. The J segment lost 7 bases and the V segment lost 1 base, leaving 2 bases of the junction unmatched. The germline CDR1 and CDR2 sequences are SGHTA and FQGNSA. CDR3 length: 15 amino acids. CDR3 nucleotides: TGTGCCAGCAGCTTAGGGCTAGCGGGGGGGAATGAGCAGTTCTTC. This encodes CASSLGLAGGNEQFF. The complete variable domain, with remaining parts taken from reference TRBV7-2 and TRBJ2-1, reads GAGVSQSPSNKVTEKGKDVELRCDPISGHTALYWYRQSLGQGLEFLIYFQGNSAPDKSGLPSDRFSAERTGGSVSTLTIQRTQQEDSAVYLCASSLGLAGGNEQFFGPGTRLTVL.

The rearrangement uses TRBV11-1 and TRBJ2-2; D is perhaps TRBD2 (6 bases). The germline gives CDR1 SGHAT, CDR2 FQDESV (reference sequence). The CDR3 loop spans 14 amino acids. Trimming pared 2 bases from V and 5 bases from J, leaving 9 bases between. The CDR3 loop is CASSLFGGTGELFF. The CDR3, as DNA: TGTGCCAGCAGCTTATTCGGGGGAACCGGGGAGCTGTTTTTT.

The V and J genes are TRBV21-1 and TRBJ2-7; whether TRBD1, the table's D call, matches the DNA was not checked. TRBV21-1 is assigned pseudogene status. This CDR3 spans 15 amino acids. The CDR3 bases are TGTGCCAGCAGCAAATTGGGGACAGGCTCCTACGAGCAGTACGTC. This codes for CASSKLGTGSYEQYV.

The chain is built from TRBV11-2 and TRBJ2-2, with TRBD2 matching 10 bases. CDR3 size: 17 residues. V shed 5 bases, J shed 4 bases, and the junction held 10 bases outside the gene matches. The V gene's germline CDR1 is SGHAT and CDR2 FQNNGV. The CDR3 nucleotides read TGTGCCAGCAGCGATAGCGGGGGGCGGCACAGCACCGGGGAGCTGTTTTTT. As protein: CASSDSGGRHSTGELFF.

The rearrangement uses TRBV6-6 and TRBJ2-7, with D perhaps matching TRBD1 (6 bases). Trimming left V 4 bases short and J 0 bases short, with 10 bases between. Germline CDR1 MNHNY, CDR2 SVGAGI (reference sequence). This CDR3 contains 14 residues. The CDR3: CASSSDRTSYEQYF. In DNA, the CDR3 is TGTGCCAGCAGTTCCGACAGGACCTCCTACGAGCAGTACTTC.

The chain couples TRBV11-3 to TRBJ2-7, with TRBD1 identical over 11 bases. The CDR3 consists of 16 residues. Germline-derived CDR1 and CDR2 are SGHNT and YENEEA. The V gene end was trimmed by 5 bases and the J gene end by 7 bases; junction bases not matched to a gene: 13. DNA for the CDR3: TGTGCCAGCAGCCCAAGGACAGGGGGCGCTTATGGAGAGCAGTACTTC. Translation gives CASSPRTGGAYGEQYF.

This clone was seen a single time. V is TRBV7-6 and J is TRBJ2-5; D ambiguous. Between the trimmed V and J ends, which lost 1 base and 5 bases, there was a span of 8 bases. CDR1 SGHVS and CDR2 FNYEAQ come from the germline V gene. The CDR3 covers 13 residues. The CDR3 nucleotides are TGTGCCAGCAGCTTAGGGCCCTCTGAGACCCAGTACTTC. Its protein is CASSLGPSETQYF.

V is TRBV6-5 and J is TRBJ2-3; D unclear. Germline assignment: CDR1 MNHEY and CDR2 SVGAGI. The V gene lost 7 bases and the J gene lost 8 bases, with 13 bases spanning the gap. The CDR3 is made up of 12 amino acids. The CDR3: CASTSRSGTQYF. CDR3 nucleotide sequence: TGTGCCAGCACTTCGCGCTCTGGTACGCAGTATTTT.

V gene TRBV7-8 combines with J gene TRBJ2-5; 9 bases line up with TRBD2. The CDR3 is 17 amino acids. Trimming removed 2 bases from V and 5 bases from J; junction bases left unmatched: 12. The germline CDR1 and CDR2 sequences are SGHVS and FQNEAQ. In DNA form, the CDR3 reads TGTGCCAGCAGCTTAATAGGCCTAGCGGGGTACGGGGAGACCCAGTACTTC. It translates to CASSLIGLAGYGETQYF.